This TCR beta chain appears in the sequencing data of a study of blood T cell repertoires in COVID-19. Sequencing used immunoSEQ multiplex PCR; TCRdb keeps in-frame clones, though not all of them. The table has 250,000 or so clones, about 83% seen once; the top ten hold 4%. The sequence came from a man aged 50 to 60 with acute or convalescent COVID-19. The sequenced sample was peripheral blood.

The CDR3 DNA sequence: TGCAGCGTTGAGGAGGGAAGAGGTGAAGCTTTCTTT. It specifies CSVEEGRGEAFF. The gene calls are TRBV29-1 and TRBJ1-1, with D hard to call. The V gene's germline CDR1 is SQVTM and CDR2 ANQGSEA. This CDR3 contains 12 residues. Trimming cost V 3 bases and J 7 bases, with 12 bases left between them.